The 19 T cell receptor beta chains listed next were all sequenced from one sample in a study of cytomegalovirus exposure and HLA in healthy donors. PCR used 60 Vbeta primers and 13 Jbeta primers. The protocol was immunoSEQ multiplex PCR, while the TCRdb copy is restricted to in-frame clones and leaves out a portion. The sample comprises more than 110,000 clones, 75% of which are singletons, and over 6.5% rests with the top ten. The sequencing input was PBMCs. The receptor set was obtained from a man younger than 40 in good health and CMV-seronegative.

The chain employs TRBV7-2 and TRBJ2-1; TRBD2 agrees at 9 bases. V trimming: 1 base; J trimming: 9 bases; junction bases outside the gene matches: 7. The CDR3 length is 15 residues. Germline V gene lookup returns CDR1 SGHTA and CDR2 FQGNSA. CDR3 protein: CASSLVAGGSAEQFF. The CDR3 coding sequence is TGTGCCAGCAGCTTAGTCGCGGGAGGGTCGGCTGAGCAGTTCTTC.

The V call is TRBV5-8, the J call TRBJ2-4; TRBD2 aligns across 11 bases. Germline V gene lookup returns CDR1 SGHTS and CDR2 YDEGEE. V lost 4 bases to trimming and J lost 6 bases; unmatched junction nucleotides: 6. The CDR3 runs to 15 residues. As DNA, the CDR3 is TGTGCCAGCAGCGACCGGGGACTAGCGGTAAACATTCAGTACTTC. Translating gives CASSDRGLAVNIQYF.

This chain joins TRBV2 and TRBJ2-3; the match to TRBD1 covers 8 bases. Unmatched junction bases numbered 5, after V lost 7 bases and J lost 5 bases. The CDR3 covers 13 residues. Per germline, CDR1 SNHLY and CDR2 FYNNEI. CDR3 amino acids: CASKDREEDTQYF. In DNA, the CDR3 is TGTGCCAGCAAGGACAGGGAAGAAGATACGCAGTATTTT. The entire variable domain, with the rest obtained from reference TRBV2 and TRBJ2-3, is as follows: EPEVTQTPSHQVTQMGQEVILRCVPISNHLYFYWYRQILGQKVEFLVSFYNNEISEKSEIFDDQFSVERPDGSNFTLKIRSTKLEDSAMYFCASKDREEDTQYFGPGTRLTVL.

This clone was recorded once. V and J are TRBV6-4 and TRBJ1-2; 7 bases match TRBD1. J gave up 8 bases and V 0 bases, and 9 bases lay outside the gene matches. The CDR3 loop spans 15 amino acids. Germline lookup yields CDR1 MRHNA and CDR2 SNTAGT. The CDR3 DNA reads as TGTGCCAGCAGTGACTCGCTACAGGGGTCAGGGGGCTACACCTTC. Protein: CASSDSLQGSGGYTF.

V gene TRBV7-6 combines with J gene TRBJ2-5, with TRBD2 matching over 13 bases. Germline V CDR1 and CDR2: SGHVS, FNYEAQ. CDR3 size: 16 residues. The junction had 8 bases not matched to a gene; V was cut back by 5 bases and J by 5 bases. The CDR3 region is CASSRGLAGEVETQYF. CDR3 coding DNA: TGTGCCAGCAGCCGTGGACTAGCGGGGGAAGTGGAGACCCAGTACTTC.

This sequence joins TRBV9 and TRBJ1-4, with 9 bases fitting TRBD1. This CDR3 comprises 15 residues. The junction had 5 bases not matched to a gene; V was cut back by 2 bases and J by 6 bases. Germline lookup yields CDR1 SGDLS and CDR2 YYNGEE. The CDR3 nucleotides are TGTGCCAGCAGCGTGGGGACAGGGTTGTATGAAAAACTGTTTTTT. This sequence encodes CASSVGTGLYEKLFF.

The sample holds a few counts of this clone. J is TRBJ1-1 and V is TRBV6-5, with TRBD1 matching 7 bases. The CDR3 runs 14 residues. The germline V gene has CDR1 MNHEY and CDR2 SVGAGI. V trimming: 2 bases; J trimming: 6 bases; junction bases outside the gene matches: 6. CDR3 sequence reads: CASSYQQGLAEAFF. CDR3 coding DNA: TGTGCCAGCAGTTACCAACAGGGGTTGGCTGAAGCTTTCTTT.

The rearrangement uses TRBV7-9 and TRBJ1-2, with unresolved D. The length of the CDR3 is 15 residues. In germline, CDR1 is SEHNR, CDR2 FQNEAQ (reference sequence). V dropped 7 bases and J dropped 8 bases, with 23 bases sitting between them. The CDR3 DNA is TGTGCCAGCACCCCTTCGGGAGTCCTGAACGGAGGCTACACCTTC. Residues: CASTPSGVLNGGYTF.

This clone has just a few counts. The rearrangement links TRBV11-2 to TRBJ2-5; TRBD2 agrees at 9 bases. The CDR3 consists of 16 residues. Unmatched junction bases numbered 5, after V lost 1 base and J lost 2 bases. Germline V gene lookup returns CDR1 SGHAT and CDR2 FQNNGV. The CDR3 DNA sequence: TGTGCCAGCAGCTTAGTTAGCGGGAGTTATCAAGAGACCCAGTACTTC. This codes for CASSLVSGSYQETQYF.

CDR3 amino acids: CRTEGNYEQYF. The CDR3 nucleotides read TGCAGGACGGAGGGCAACTACGAGCAGTACTTC. The chain employs TRBV20-1 and TRBJ2-7; the D gene is possibly TRBD2 (6 bases). The CDR3 runs 11 residues. In germline, CDR1 is DFQATT, CDR2 SNEGSKA (reference sequence).

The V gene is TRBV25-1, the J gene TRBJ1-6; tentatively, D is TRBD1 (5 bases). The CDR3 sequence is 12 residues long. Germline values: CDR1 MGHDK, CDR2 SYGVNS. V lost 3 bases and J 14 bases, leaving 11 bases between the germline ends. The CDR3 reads CASSESGIALHF. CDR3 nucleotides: TGTGCCAGCAGTGAGTCAGGGATCGCCCTCCACTTT.

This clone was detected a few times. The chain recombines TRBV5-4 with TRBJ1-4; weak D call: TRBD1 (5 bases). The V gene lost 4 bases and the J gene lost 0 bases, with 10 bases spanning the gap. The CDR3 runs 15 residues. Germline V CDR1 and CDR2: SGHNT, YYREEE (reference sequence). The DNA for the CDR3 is TGTGCCAGCAGCCCGTCGGGGGCAACTAATGAAAAACTGTTTTTT. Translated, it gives CASSPSGATNEKLFF.

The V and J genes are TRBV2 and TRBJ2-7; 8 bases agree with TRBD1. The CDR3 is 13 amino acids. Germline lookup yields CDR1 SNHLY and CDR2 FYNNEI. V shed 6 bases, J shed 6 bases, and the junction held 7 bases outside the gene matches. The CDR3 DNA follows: TGTGCCAGCAGCAGAGACAGGGGTGGCGAGCAGTACTTC. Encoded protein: CASSRDRGGEQYF.

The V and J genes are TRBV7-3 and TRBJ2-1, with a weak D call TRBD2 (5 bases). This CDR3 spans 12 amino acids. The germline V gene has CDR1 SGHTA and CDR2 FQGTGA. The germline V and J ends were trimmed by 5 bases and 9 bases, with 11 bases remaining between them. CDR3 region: CASSPGLGEQFF. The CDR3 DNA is TGTGCCAGCAGCCCTGGACTGGGTGAGCAGTTCTTC. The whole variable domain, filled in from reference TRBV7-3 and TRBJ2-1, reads GAGVSQTPSNKVTEKGKYVELRCDPISGHTALYWYRQSLGQGPEFLIYFQGTGAADDSGLPNDRFFAVRPEGSVSTLKIQRTERGDSAVYLCASSPGLGEQFFGPGTRLTVL.

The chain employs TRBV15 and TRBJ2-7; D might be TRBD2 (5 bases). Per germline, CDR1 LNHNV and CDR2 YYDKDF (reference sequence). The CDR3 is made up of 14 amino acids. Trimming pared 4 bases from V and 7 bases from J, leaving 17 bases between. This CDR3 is CATSISSHRGEQYF. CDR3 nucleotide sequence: TGTGCCACCAGCATCTCTAGCCACCGCGGGGAGCAGTACTTC.

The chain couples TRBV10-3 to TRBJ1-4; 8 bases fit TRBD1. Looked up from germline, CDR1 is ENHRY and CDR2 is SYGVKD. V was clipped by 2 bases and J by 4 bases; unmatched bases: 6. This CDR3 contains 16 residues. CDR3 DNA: TGTGCCATCAGTGAGAAAGCGACAGGGGATAATGAAAAACTGTTTTTT. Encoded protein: CAISEKATGDNEKLFF.

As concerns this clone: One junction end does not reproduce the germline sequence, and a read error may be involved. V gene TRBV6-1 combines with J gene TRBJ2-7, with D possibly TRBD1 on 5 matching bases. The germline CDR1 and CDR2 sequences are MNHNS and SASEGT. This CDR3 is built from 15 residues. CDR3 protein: CTSIQPLGPRYEQYF. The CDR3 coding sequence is TGTACCAGCATCCAACCCCTGGGGCCCCGATACGAGCAGTACTTC.

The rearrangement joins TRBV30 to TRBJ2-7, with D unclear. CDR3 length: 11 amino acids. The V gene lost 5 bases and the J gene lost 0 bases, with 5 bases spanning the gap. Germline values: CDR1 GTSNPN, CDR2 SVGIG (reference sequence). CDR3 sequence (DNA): TGTGCCTGGTCGGGCTCCTACGAGCAGTACTTC. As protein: CAWSGSYEQYF.

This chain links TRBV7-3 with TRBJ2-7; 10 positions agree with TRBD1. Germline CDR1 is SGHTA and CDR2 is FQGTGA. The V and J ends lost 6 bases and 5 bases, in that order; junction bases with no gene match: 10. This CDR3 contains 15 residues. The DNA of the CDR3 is TGTGCCAGCAGTGAAACCGGGACAGGGGCTGACGAGCAGTACTTC. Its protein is CASSETGTGADEQYF.